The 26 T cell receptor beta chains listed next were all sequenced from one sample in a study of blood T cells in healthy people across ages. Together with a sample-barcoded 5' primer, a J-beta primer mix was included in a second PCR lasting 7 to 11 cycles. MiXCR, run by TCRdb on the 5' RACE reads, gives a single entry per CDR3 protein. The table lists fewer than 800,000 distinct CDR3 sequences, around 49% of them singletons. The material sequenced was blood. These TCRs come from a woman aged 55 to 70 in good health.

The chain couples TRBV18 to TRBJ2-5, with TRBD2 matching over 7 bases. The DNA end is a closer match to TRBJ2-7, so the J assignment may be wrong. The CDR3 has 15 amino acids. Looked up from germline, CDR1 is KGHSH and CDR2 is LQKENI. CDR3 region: CASSPPGGSIYEQYF. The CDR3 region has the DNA TGTGCCAGCTCACCACCGGGCGGGAGTATCTACGAGCAGTACTTC.

The CDR3 is CASSLNLWSGRAQETRYF. Here the CDR3 DNA reads TGTGCCAGCAGTTTAAATCTTTGGAGCGGGAGGGCGCAAGAGACCCGGTACTTC. The chain couples TRBV27 to TRBJ2-4; 10 bases line up with TRBD2. The junction had 22 bases not matched to a gene; V was cut back by 2 bases and J by 15 bases. From germline, CDR1 is MNHEY and CDR2 SMNVEV (reference sequence). This CDR3 is 18 amino acids long.

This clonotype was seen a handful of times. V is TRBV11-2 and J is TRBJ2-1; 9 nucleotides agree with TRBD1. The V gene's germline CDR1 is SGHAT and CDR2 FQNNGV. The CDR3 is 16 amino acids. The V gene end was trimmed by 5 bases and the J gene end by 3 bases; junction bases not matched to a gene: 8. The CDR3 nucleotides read TGTGCCAGCAGCGTCAACAGGGGGCGAATCTACAATGAGCAGTTCTTC. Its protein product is CASSVNRGRIYNEQFF.

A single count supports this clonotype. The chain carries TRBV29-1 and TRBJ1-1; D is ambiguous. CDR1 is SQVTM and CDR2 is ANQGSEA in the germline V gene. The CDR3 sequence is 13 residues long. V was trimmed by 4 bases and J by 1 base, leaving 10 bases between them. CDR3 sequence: CSVGIPGNTEAFF. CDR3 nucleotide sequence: TGCAGCGTTGGAATACCAGGGAACACTGAAGCTTTCTTT. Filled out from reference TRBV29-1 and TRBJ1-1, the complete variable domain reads SAVISQKPSRDICQRGTSLTIQCQVDSQVTMMFWYRQQPGQSLTLIATANQGSEATYESGFVIDKFPISRPNLTFSTLTVSNMSPEDSSIYLCSVGIPGNTEAFFGQGTRLTVV.

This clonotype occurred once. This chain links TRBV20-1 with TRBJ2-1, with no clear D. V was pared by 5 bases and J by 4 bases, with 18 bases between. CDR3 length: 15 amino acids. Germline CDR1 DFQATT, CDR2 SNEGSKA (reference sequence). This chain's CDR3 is CSAPYDSALYNEQFF. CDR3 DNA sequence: TGCAGTGCTCCATACGACTCAGCGCTGTACAATGAGCAGTTCTTC.

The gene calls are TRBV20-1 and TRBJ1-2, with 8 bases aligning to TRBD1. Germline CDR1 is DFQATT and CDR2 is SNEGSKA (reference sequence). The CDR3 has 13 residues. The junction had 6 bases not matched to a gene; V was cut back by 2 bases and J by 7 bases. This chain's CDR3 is CSARPQGAGGYTF. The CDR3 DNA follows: TGCAGTGCTAGACCTCAGGGGGCTGGTGGCTACACCTTC.

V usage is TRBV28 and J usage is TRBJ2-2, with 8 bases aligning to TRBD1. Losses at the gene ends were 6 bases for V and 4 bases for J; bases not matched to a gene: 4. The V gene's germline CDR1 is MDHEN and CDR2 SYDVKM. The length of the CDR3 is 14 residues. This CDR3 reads CASSPQGVTGELFF. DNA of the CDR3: TGTGCCAGCAGCCCACAGGGGGTCACCGGGGAGCTGTTTTTT.

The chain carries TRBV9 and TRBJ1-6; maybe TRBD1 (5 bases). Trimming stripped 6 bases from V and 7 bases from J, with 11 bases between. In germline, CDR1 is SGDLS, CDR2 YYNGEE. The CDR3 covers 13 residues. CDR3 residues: CASTGTTNSPLHF. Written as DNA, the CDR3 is TGTGCCAGCACCGGGACCACAAATTCACCCCTCCACTTT.

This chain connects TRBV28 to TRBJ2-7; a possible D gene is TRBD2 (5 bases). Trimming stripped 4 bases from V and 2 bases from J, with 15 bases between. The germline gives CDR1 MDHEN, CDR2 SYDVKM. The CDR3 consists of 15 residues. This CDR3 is CASSSPRGGAYEQYF. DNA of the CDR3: TGTGCCAGCAGTTCCCCCCGCGGAGGAGCCTACGAGCAGTACTTC.

The CDR3 DNA reads as TGTGCCAGCAGCCCACTGCATAATAGCAATCAGCCCCAGCATTTT. Translated: CASSPLHNSNQPQHF. The chain couples TRBV7-2 to TRBJ1-5; D unclear. Trimming removed 5 bases from V and 0 bases from J, with 11 bases in between. The length of the CDR3 is 15 residues. Germline V gene data show CDR1 as SGHTA and CDR2 as FQGNSA.

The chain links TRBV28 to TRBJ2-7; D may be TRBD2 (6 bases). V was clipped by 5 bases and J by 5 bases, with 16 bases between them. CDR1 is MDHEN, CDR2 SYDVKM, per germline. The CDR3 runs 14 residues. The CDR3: CASSPRAGNHEQYF. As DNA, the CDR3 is TGTGCCAGCAGTCCACGAGCGGGTAACCACGAGCAGTACTTC.

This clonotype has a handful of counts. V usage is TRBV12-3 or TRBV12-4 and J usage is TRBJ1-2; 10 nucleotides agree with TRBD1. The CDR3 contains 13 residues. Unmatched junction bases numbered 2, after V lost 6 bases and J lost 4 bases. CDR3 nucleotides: TGTGCCAGCAGGACAGGGGGCTCCTATGGCTACACCTTC. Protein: CASRTGGSYGYTF.

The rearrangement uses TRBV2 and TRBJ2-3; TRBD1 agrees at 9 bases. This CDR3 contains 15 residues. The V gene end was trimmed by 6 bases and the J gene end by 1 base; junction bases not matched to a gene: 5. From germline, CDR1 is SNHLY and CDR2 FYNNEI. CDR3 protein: CASSGDREGTDTQYF. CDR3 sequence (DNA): TGTGCCAGCAGCGGGGACAGGGAAGGCACAGATACGCAGTATTTT. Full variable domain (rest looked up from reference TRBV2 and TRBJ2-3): EPEVTQTPSHQVTQMGQEVILRCVPISNHLYFYWYRQILGQKVEFLVSFYNNEISEKSEIFDDQFSVERPDGSNFTLKIRSTKLEDSAMYFCASSGDREGTDTQYFGPGTRLTVL.

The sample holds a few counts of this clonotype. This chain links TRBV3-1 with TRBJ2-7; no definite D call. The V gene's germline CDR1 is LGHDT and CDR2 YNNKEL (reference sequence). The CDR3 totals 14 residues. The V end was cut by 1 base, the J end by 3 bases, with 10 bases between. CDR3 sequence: CASSQAIGGYEQYF. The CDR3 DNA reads TGTGCCAGCAGCCAAGCGATTGGTGGCTACGAGCAGTACTTC.

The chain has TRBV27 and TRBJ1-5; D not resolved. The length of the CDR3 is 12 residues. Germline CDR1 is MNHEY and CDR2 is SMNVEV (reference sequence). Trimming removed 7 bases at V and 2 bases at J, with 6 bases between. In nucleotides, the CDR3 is TGTGCCAGCACCACCGGCAATCAGCCCCAGCATTTT. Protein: CASTTGNQPQHF.

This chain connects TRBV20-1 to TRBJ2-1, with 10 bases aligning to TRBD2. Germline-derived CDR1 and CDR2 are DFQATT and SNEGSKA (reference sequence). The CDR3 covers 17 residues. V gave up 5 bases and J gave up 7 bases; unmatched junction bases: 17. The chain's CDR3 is CSAPGRGVAGGHNEQFF. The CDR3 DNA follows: TGCAGTGCTCCGGGACGGGGGGTAGCGGGAGGTCATAATGAGCAGTTCTTC.

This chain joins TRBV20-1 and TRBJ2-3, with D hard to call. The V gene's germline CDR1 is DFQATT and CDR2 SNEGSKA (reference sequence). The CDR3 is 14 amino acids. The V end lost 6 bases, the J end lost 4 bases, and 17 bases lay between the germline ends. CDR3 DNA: TGCAGTGCGCAACCACCAAACCCCGCAGATACGCAGTATTTT. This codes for CSAQPPNPADTQYF.

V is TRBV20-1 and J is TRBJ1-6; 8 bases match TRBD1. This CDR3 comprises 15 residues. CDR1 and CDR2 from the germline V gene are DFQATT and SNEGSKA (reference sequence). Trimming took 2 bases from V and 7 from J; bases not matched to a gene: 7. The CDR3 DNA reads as TGCAGTGCTAGAAATGAGGACAGGGCAAATTCACCCCTCCACTTT. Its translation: CSARNEDRANSPLHF.

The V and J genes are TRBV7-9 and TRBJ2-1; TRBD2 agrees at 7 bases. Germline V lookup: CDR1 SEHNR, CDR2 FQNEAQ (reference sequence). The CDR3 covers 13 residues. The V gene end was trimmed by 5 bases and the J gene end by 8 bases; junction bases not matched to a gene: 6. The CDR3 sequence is CASSGRLAYEQFF. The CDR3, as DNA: TGTGCCAGCAGCGGCAGACTAGCCTATGAGCAGTTCTTC.

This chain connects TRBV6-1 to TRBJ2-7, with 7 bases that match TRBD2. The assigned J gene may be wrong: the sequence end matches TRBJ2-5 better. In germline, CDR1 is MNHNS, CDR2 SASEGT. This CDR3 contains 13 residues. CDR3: CASNGGSEETQYF. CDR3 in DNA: TGTGCCAGCAACGGGGGGTCTGAAGAGACCCAGTACTTC.

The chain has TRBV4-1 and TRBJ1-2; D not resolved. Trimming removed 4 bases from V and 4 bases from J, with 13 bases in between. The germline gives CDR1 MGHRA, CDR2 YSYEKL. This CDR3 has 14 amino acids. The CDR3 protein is CASSPTPNSYGYTF. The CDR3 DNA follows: TGCGCCAGCAGCCCAACGCCTAACAGCTATGGCTACACCTTC.

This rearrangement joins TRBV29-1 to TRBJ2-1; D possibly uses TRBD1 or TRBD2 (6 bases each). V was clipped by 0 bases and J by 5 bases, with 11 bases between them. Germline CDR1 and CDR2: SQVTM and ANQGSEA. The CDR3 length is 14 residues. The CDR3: CSVEEGGNNNEQFF. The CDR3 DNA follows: TGCAGCGTTGAAGAGGGGGGCAACAACAATGAGCAGTTCTTC.

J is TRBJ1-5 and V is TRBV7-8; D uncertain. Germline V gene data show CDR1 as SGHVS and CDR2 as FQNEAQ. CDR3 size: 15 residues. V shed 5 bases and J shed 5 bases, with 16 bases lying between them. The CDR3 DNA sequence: TGTGCCAGCAGCCGTTACCACAGCTTCTATCAGCCCCAGCATTTT. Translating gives CASSRYHSFYQPQHF. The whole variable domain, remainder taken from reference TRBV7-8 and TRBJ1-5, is GAGVSQSPRYKVAKRGQDVALRCDPISGHVSLFWYQQALGQGPEFLTYFQNEAQLDKSGLPSDRFFAERPEGSVSTLKIQRTQQEDSAVYLCASSRYHSFYQPQHFGDGTRLSIL.

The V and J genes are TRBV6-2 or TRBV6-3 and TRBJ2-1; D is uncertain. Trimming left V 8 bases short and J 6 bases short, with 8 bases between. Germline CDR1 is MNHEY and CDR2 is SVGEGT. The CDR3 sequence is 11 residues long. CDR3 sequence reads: CASALSNEQFF. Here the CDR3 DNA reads TGTGCCAGCGCCCTCTCCAATGAGCAGTTCTTC.

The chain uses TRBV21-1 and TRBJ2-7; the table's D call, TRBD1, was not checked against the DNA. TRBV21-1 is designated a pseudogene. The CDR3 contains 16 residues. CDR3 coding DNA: TGTGCCATCAACTCTCACAGGGGGGGAGGGTCCTACGAGCAGTACTTC. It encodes CAINSHRGGGSYEQYF.

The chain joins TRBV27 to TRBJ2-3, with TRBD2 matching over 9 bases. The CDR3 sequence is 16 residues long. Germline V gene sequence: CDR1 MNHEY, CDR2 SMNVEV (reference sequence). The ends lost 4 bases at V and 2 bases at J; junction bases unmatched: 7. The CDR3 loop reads CASSSPLAGLTDTQYF. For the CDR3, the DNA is TGTGCCAGCAGTTCCCCCCTAGCGGGGCTCACAGATACGCAGTATTTT.